This T cell receptor (beta chain) emerged from a study of T cell responses to AZD1222 COVID-19 vaccine (TCRdb year 2021). Notes on the research overall: Because spike-specific TCR depth and breadth did not differ between the two schedules, AZD1222 recipients who got a second dose at roughly 4 weeks were pooled with those who got a second dose at roughly 12 weeks. TCR sequencing was performed for more than 230 trial participants, of whom roughly 200 were given two doses of AZD1222 and around 25 were given two doses of MenACWY control vaccine. Enrollment into the trials was organized by age into subgroups of 18-55, 56-69 and 70-plus years, and those subgroups contained around 150, 28 and 57 TCR-sequenced participants, respectively. General study outcomes and caveats: Because no day 14 peak-response samples were available, repertoires were characterized only after the peak T cell response. The vaccine-associated CD4 TCRs covered the entire spike protein, and the dominant responses fell in regions 160-218 and 743-854. In the small 56-69-year group, the increase in depth fell short of significance, most likely because of low power. After two AZD1222 doses, both the breadth and the depth of spike-specific TCRs were significantly higher than at day 0 and than in MenACWY recipients. Conclusions about previously exposed vaccinees are limited, since just a handful of AZD1222 recipients were seropositive for SARS-CoV-2 at baseline. Participants were mostly white British, with more females than males. The authors suggested clonal diversity may have been underestimated. Reportedly, close to half of the unique spike-specific TCRs recognized epitopes lying outside the regions that are mutated in the B.1.351 and B.1.1.7 variants.

The V end gives up 2 bases and the J end 0 bases, leaving 1 base in the junction not matched to a gene. The CDR3, cysteine through phenylalanine, is 15 amino acids long. Only CDR3 DNA is held: 45 bases, read in frame from base 1. CDR1 and CDR2 were assigned from the germline V gene (reference sequence) as LNHNV and YYDKDF. To note about this clone: Its specific antigen is unknown. One base away there is no much larger clone; base qualities are not given.

In the paper's terms, the time point label means: baseline before first vaccination. Vaccinee samples came from UK trials COV001 and COV002, including a single-blind randomized controlled phase 2/3 trial of AZD1222 (ChAdOx1 nCoV-19) in healthy adults. For TCRbeta chain sequencing, PBMC samples were collected from trial participants at day 0 and at day 28 after the second dose. The CDR3 regions of human TCRbeta chains were analyzed by immunosequencing. Turning to the authors' computational methods: Repertoire TCRs were checked for matches against a reference library of SARS-CoV-2-specific TCRs that had been generated using the MIRA antigen-specificity platform. Breadth was defined as the fraction of unique TCRs that were SARS-CoV-2-associated, and depth was defined as the fraction of total T cells that were SARS-CoV-2-associated. Using the MIRA data, each spike-specific TCR was mapped to the spike region that the TCR reacts to and placed in a CD4 or CD8 class. Log10-transformed breadth and depth values were compared by one-way ANOVA with Sidak's multiple comparisons tests. What TCRdb holds here is the immuneACCESS table cut down to in-frame rearrangements. Part of the clones is not present; checked against another copy, under half of the missing clones reflect an unresolved V gene, and the others are unexplained. V, J and clone size derive from that table, while D and trimming were established from the DNA sequence. The sample table lists tens of thousands of clones, over 90% of them with a count of one. Around 4.9% of the sample belongs to the ten largest clones.

Recombination joined TRBV15 with TRBJ2-1, with TRBD1 identical over 7 junction bases. The material was peripheral blood, obtained on day 0 of AZD1222 vaccination. The clonotype originates from an adult in good health. The nucleotides are TGTGCCACCAGCAGACGGGACAGCTCCTACAATGAGCAGTTCTTC. The resulting protein is CATSRRDSSYNEQFF.